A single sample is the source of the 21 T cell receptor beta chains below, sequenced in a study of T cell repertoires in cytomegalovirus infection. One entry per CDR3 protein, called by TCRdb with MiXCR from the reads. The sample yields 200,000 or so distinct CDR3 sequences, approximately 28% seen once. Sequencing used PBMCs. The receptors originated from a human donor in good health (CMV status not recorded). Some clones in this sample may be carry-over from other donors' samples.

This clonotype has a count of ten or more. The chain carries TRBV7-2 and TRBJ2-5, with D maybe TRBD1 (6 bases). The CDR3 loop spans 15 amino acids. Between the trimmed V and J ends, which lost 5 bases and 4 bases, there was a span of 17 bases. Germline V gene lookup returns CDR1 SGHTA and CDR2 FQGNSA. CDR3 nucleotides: TGTGCCAGCAGCCCGAATAGACAGGTTGGAGAGACCCAGTACTTC. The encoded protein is CASSPNRQVGETQYF. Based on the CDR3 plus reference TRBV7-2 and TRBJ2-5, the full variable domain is GAGVSQSPSNKVTEKGKDVELRCDPISGHTALYWYRQSLGQGLEFLIYFQGNSAPDKSGLPSDRFSAERTGGSVSTLTIQRTQQEDSAVYLCASSPNRQVGETQYFGPGTRLLVL.

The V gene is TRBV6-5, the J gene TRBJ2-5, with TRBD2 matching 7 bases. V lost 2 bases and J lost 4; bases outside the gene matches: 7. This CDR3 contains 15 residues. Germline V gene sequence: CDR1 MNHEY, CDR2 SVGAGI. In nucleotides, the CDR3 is TGTGCCAGCAGTTACACGGGGGGTTTCGCAGAGACCCAGTACTTC. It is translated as CASSYTGGFAETQYF.

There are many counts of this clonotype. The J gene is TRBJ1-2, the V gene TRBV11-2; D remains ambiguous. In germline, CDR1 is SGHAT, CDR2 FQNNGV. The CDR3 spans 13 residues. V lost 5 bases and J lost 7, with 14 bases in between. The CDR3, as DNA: TGTGCCAGCAGCCCCGGCTCGCGAAGTGGCTACACCTTC. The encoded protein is CASSPGSRSGYTF.

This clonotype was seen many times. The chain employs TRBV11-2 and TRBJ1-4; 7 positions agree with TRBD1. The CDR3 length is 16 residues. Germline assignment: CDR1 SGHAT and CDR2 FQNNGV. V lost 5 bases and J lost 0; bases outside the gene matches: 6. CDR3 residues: CASSLGQRSTNEKLFF. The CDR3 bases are TGTGCCAGCAGCCTGGGACAGAGATCAACTAATGAAAAACTGTTTTTT.

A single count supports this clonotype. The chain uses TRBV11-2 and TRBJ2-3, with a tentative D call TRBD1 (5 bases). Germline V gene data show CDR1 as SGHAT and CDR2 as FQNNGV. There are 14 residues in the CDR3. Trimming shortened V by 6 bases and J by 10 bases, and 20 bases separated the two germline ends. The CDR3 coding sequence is TGTGCCAGCAGGGACATGTGGGGCCTAAAAGCGCAGTATTTT. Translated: CASRDMWGLKAQYF. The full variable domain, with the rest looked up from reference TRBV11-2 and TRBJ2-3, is EAGVAQSPRYKIIEKRQSVAFWCNPISGHATLYWYQQILGQGPKLLIQFQNNGVVDDSQLPKDRFSAERLKGVDSTLKIQPAKLEDSAVYLCASRDMWGLKAQYFGPGTRLTVL.

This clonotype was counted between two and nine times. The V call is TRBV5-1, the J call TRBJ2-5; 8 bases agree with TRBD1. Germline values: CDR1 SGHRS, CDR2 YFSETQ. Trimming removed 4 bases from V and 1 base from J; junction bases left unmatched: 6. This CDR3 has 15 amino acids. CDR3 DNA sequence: TGCGCCAGCAGCAAGTCCGGGACAGGCCAAGAGACCCAGTACTTC. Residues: CASSKSGTGQETQYF. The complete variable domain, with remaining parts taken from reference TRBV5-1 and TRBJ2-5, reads KAGVTQTPRYLIKTRGQQVTLSCSPISGHRSVSWYQQTPGQGLQFLFEYFSETQRNKGNFPGRFSGRQFSNSRSEMNVSTLELGDSALYLCASSKSGTGQETQYFGPGTRLLVL.

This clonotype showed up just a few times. The CDR3 nucleotides read TGTGCCAGCAGCTTAGTGACAGGAAAACTGTTTTTT. Translating gives CASSLVTGKLFF. The chain joins TRBV7-2 to TRBJ1-4; a weak D match, TRBD1 (6 bases). Germline lookup yields CDR1 SGHTA and CDR2 FQGNSA. The ends were cut back, 1 base at V and 10 bases at J, with 7 bases in the middle. The CDR3 is 12 amino acids. The variable domain in full, with the rest retrieved from reference TRBV7-2 and TRBJ1-4, is GAGVSQSPSNKVTEKGKDVELRCDPISGHTALYWYRQSLGQGLEFLIYFQGNSAPDKSGLPSDRFSAERTGGSVSTLTIQRTQQEDSAVYLCASSLVTGKLFFGSGTQLSVL.

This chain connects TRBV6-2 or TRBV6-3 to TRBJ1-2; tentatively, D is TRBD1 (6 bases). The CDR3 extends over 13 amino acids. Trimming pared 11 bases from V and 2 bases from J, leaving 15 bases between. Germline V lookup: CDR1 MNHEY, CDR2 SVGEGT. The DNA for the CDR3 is TGTGCCTCGCAGAGGGGGGGAAACTATGGCTACACCTTC. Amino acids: CASQRGGNYGYTF.

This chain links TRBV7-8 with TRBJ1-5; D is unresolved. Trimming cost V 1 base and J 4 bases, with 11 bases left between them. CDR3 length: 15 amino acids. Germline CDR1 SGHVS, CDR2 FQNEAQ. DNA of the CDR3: TGTGCCAGCAGCTTAGTACCGAAAGATAATCAGCCCCAGCATTTT. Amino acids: CASSLVPKDNQPQHF.

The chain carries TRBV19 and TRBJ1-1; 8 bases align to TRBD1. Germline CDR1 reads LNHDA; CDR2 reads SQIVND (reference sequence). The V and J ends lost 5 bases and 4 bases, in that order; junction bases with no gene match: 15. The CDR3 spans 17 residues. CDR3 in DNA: TGTGCCAGTAGTCCGACCTCGGGACAGGTAAGAGGCACTGAAGCTTTCTTT. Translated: CASSPTSGQVRGTEAFF.

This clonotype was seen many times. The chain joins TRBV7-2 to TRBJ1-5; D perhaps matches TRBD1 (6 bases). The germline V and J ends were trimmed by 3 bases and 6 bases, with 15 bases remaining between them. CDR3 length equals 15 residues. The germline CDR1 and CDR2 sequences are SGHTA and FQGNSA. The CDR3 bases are TGTGCCAGCAGCTTTGACGGGGGCTGGAGTCAGCCCCAGCATTTT. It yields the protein CASSFDGGWSQPQHF.

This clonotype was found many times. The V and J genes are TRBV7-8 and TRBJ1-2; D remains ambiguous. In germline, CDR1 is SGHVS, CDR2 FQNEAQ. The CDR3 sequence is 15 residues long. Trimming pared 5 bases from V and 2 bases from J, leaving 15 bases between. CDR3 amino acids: CASSALLVDNYGYTF. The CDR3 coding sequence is TGTGCCAGCAGCGCCTTGCTGGTAGACAACTATGGCTACACCTTC.

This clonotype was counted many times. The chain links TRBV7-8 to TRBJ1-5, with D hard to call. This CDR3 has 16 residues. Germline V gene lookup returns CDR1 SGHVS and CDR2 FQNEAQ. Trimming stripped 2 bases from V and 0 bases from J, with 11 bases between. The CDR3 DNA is TGTGCCAGCAGCTTACGCCCGGTAAATAGCAATCAGCCCCAGCATTTT. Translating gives CASSLRPVNSNQPQHF. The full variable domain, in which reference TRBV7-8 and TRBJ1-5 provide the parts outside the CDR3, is GAGVSQSPRYKVAKRGQDVALRCDPISGHVSLFWYQQALGQGPEFLTYFQNEAQLDKSGLPSDRFFAERPEGSVSTLKIQRTQQEDSAVYLCASSLRPVNSNQPQHFGDGTRLSIL.

The CDR3 sequence: CASSIRDGNTEAFF. The CDR3 DNA follows: TGTGCCAGCAGTATCAGGGACGGGAACACTGAAGCTTTCTTT. The chain uses TRBV2 and TRBJ1-1; tentative D call: TRBD1 (5 bases). CDR1 and CDR2 from the germline V gene are SNHLY and FYNNEI. Trimming took off 5 bases at V and 1 base at J, with 11 bases between the two ends. The CDR3 loop spans 14 amino acids.

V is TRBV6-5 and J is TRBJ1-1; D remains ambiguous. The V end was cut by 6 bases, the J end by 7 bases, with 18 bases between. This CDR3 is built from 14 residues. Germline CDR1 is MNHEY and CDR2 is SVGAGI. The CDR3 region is CASSYEKELDEAFF. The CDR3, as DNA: TGTGCCAGCAGCTACGAAAAGGAATTGGATGAAGCTTTCTTT.

The DNA for the CDR3 is TGCAGCGTTGAAGATCGAGGGGCGAGCTCTGGAAACACCATATATTTT. Amino acids: CSVEDRGASSGNTIYF. The gene calls are TRBV29-1 and TRBJ1-3, with TRBD1 as a possible D gene (5 bases). V gave up 0 bases and J gave up 0 bases, with 12 bases separating them. Per the germline V gene, CDR1 is SQVTM and CDR2 is ANQGSEA. The CDR3 is 16 amino acids.

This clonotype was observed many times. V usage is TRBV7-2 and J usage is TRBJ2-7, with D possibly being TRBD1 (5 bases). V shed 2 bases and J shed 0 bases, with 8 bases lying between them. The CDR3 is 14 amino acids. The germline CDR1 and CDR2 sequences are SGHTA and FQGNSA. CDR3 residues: CASSLSRDSYEQYF. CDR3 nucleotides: TGTGCCAGCAGCTTATCCAGGGACTCCTACGAGCAGTACTTC.

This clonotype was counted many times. DNA for the CDR3: TGTGCCAGCAGCTTAACACAGGGAAGGGAAAAACTGTTTTTT. Amino acid sequence: CASSLTQGREKLFF. V and J are TRBV7-2 and TRBJ1-4; perhaps TRBD1 as D (6 bases). Trimming took 2 bases from V and 8 from J, leaving 12 bases between them. This CDR3 has 14 amino acids. Germline CDR1 reads SGHTA; CDR2 reads FQGNSA.

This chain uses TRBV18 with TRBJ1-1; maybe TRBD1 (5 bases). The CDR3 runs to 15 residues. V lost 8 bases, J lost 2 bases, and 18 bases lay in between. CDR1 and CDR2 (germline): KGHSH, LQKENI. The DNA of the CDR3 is TGTGCCAGCACACAAGAAGGGGCCCTCAACACTGAAGCTTTCTTT. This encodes CASTQEGALNTEAFF. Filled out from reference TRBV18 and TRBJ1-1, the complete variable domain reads NAGVMQNPRHLVRRRGQEARLRCSPMKGHSHVYWYRQLPEEGLKFMVYLQKENIIDESGMPKERFSAEFPKEGPSILRIQQVVRGDSAAYFCASTQEGALNTEAFFGQGTRLTVV.

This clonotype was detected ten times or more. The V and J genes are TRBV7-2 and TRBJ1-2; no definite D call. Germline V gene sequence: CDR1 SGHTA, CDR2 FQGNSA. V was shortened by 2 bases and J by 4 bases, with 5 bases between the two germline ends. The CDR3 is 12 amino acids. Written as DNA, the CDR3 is TGTGCCAGCAGCTTACAAGCCTATGGCTACACCTTC. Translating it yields CASSLQAYGYTF.

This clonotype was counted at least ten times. The CDR3, as DNA: TGTGCCAGCAGACCACTACCGGGACAGCAGTCTTATGGCTACACCTTC. This sequence encodes CASRPLPGQQSYGYTF. The chain links TRBV12-3 or TRBV12-4 to TRBJ1-2, with 7 positions matching TRBD1. The CDR3 spans 16 residues. V dropped 6 bases and J dropped 5; count of bases not matched to a gene: 15.